This TCR beta chain was captured in a study of regulatory T cells in long-lasting Graves disease. Study results and limitations: Favoring TRBV28, TRBJ1-2 and TRBJ2-5 was a feature seen in persistent disease. Less diverse TCR repertoires were seen in persistent Graves' patients than in newly diagnosed ones. Fewer public clonotypes were shared by new patients (roughly 910) than by persistent patients (2,741).

The V gene end was trimmed by 2 bases and the J gene end by 2 bases; junction bases not matched to a gene: 2. CDR3 length equals 16 residues. Germline V lookup: CDR1 KGHDR, CDR2 SFDVKD. Time point defined: persistent/refractory GD, antithyroid drugs over 5 years with positive TRAb. RNA from PBMCs was the source of the TCR library. With iRepertoire HTBI primers and Arm-PCR of CDR3 regions, TCR beta libraries were built. Under the authors' procedure: Identified across the samples were some 67 TRBV segments and 13 to 15 TRBJ segments. TCRdb re-analysed the multiplex PCR reads in MiXCR, keeping a single row per CDR3 protein. It is TCRdb's table, rather than the study itself, that gives the V and J calls and clone size. In the table there are 450,000 or so distinct CDR3 sequences, about 20% of which are singletons. Worth noting for this clonotype: Its antigen is currently unknown.

This receptor was taken from a female donor with Graves disease. This chain uses TRBV24-1 with TRBJ1-4; 9 bases match TRBD1. The input for sequencing was peripheral blood mononuclear cells (PBMCs), taken when the disease was refractory, from a patient treated with antithyroid drugs. For the CDR3, the DNA is TGTGCCACCAGTGATTCACAGGGGGCCACTAATGAAAAACTGTTTTTT. Amino acid sequence: CATSDSQGATNEKLFF.